This is a list of T cell receptor beta chains from one sample in a study of OX40 agonist ivuxolimab in advanced cancers. The table came from immunoSEQ multiplex PCR; TCRdb's copy has only in-frame clones and leaves some out. The table shows approximately 94,000 clones, with under 95% occurring only once. Here the sequenced sample was CD4+ or CD8+ T cells sorted from blood, taken in a trial of the OX40 agonist ivuxolimab. These receptors were collected from an adult with an advanced solid tumor such as melanoma, head and neck, liver or kidney cancer. The CDR3 runs from the conserved cysteine through the conserved F or W. The D gene is left open where the match is weak. The size of a clone is reported for some rows only, either as once, few or many, or as a class for expanded clones.

cdr3_nt	cdr3_aa	clone_size	d_call	v_call	j_call
TGTGCCAGCAGCTTCTTCCGGACCAAAAGAAACACCATATATTTT	CASSFFRTKRNTIYF	-	-	TRBV5-6	TRBJ1-3
TGTGCCAGCAGTTACGACGGACTAGCTGCAGATACGCAGTATTTT	CASSYDGLAADTQYF	-	TRBD2	TRBV6-5	TRBJ2-3
TGTGCCAGCAGTTTATACTTCAATCAGCCCCAGCATTTT	CASSLYFNQPQHF	-	-	TRBV28	TRBJ1-5
TGTGCCATCAGTGAGGCAGGGTCGGGTTACGAGCAGTACTTC	CAISEAGSGYEQYF	once	-	TRBV10-3	TRBJ2-7
TGCAGCGTCATCAGGGAAAACGGCTACACCTTC	CSVIRENGYTF	-	-	TRBV29-1	TRBJ1-2
TGTGCCAGCAGCGTAGTCAGCGGGAACGTCAATGAGCAGTTCTTC	CASSVVSGNVNEQFF	-	TRBD2	TRBV9	TRBJ2-1
TGTGCCAGCAGTCCGGACAGCTACAATGAGCAGTTCTTC	CASSPDSYNEQFF	-	-	TRBV27	TRBJ2-1
TGTGCCAGCGGCCGGGACAGGATGTTTGAAAAACTGTTTTTT	CASGRDRMFEKLFF	once	TRBD1	TRBV2	TRBJ1-4
TGTGCCAGCAGCCTACCCCTAGCGGTCACAGATACGCAGTATTTT	CASSLPLAVTDTQYF	-	TRBD2	TRBV11-2	TRBJ2-3
TGTGCCAGCAGCCAAGAGGGGGGACGCACGGACACTGAAGCTTTCTTT	CASSQEGGRTDTEAFF	-	-	TRBV4-2	TRBJ1-1
TGTGCTAGTGGTTTGGGGGGGCGGGAAGAGCAGTTCTTC	CASGLGGREEQFF	-	-	TRBV12-5	TRBJ2-1
TGTGCCAGCAGCTTATATCCCCCCCCTAGCGGGGGGGCCTTCACAGATACGCAGTATTTT	CASSLYPPPSGGAFTDTQYF	-	TRBD2	TRBV7-6	TRBJ2-3
TGTGCCAGCAGTTTCTCGCCGGGAAACACCGGGGAGCTGTTTTTT	CASSFSPGNTGELFF	-	-	TRBV27	TRBJ2-2
TGTGCCAGTAGTACACCACTCGACAACTACGAGCAGTACTTC	CASSTPLDNYEQYF	-	-	TRBV19	TRBJ2-7
TGTGCCAGCAGTTTAGGGAACTCCTACGAGCAGTACTTC	CASSLGNSYEQYF	-	-	TRBV27	TRBJ2-7
TGTGCCAGCAGCGCCGAAGGTGGATCGGCGGAGACCCAGTACTTC	CASSAEGGSAETQYF	-	-	TRBV9	TRBJ2-5
TGCGCCAGCACGCAGGGGAACACTGAAGCTTTCTTT	CASTQGNTEAFF	-	-	TRBV10-2	TRBJ1-1
TGTGCTAGTGCCCAGTCCGGGGGCACTGAAGCTTTCTTT	CASAQSGGTEAFF	once	-	TRBV12-5	TRBJ1-1
TGTGCCAGCAGCTTAGATCAGGTGAGGACAGGCCGACTCAACACTGAAGCTTTCTTT	CASSLDQVRTGRLNTEAFF	-	TRBD1	TRBV11-2	TRBJ1-1
TGTGCCAGCAAACCTTCTAGCGGGAGAAGGTATGAGCAGTTCTTC	CASKPSSGRRYEQFF	-	TRBD2	TRBV27	TRBJ2-1
TGTGCCAGCAGCGATCGGACTAGCCGTGATACGCAGTATTTT	CASSDRTSRDTQYF	-	TRBD2	TRBV9	TRBJ2-3
TGTGCCAGCACCACCCCCGGGACAGCGAACACCGGGGAGCTGTTTTTT	CASTTPGTANTGELFF	once	TRBD1	TRBV7-6	TRBJ2-2
TGTGCCAGCAGCTTGGCCGGGGAAGGGGATAACTATGGCTACACCTTC	CASSLAGEGDNYGYTF	-	-	TRBV5-6	TRBJ1-2
TGTGCTAGTGGCACCGGGACTAGCATCCATGAGCAGTTCTTC	CASGTGTSIHEQFF	-	TRBD2	TRBV12-5	TRBJ2-1
TGTGCCAGCAGCGCGGACAGGGACAGGGCCTATGGCTACACCTTC	CASSADRDRAYGYTF	-	TRBD1	TRBV7-9	TRBJ1-2
TGTGCCAGCAGGGAGCGGGGGGGTTACAATGAGCAGTTCTTC	CASRERGGYNEQFF	-	TRBD2	TRBV2	TRBJ2-1
TGTGCCTGGAGATCAGCTTATGGCTACACCTTC	CAWRSAYGYTF	-	-	TRBV30	TRBJ1-2
TGTGCCAGTACGGAGCTTAGGCTACGTAGCAATCAGCCCCAGCATTTT	CASTELRLRSNQPQHF	-	-	TRBV19	TRBJ1-5
TGTGCCAGCAGTTTGCAGGGGCACACTGAAGCTTTCTTT	CASSLQGHTEAFF	-	-	TRBV27	TRBJ1-1
TGCAGCGTTGAAGATCGGGACCATTTTGAAGCTTTCTTT	CSVEDRDHFEAFF	-	-	TRBV29-1	TRBJ1-1
TGTGCCAGCAGTTTATCCCCCGGACTTCTCCACGAGCAGTACTTC	CASSLSPGLLHEQYF	-	-	TRBV27	TRBJ2-7
TGTGCCAGCAGTAATCTAGCGGGAGGGCCAAGGGGCGGGGAGCTGTTTTTT	CASSNLAGGPRGGELFF	-	TRBD2	TRBV27	TRBJ2-2
TGTGCCAGCGCACGGGGGCGGGAGACTTATTACAATGAGCAGTTCTTC	CASARGRETYYNEQFF	-	-	TRBV2	TRBJ2-1
TGTGCCAGCAGCTTACGCGGAAGCTCCTATAATTCACCCCTCCACTTT	CASSLRGSSYNSPLHF	-	-	TRBV5-8	TRBJ1-6
TGTGCCAGCAGCACCGGACTGTTCTACAATGAGCAGTTCTTC	CASSTGLFYNEQFF	once	-	TRBV7-9	TRBJ2-1
TGTGCCAGCAGCTTAGATATGGTTCAGCCCCAGCATTTT	CASSLDMVQPQHF	-	-	TRBV7-8	TRBJ1-5
TGTGCCAGCAGCGTAGCCGACGGAGCCTACGAGCAGTACTTC	CASSVADGAYEQYF	-	-	TRBV9	TRBJ2-7
TGCGCCAGCAGTGAGGGGGTGGGCTACCAGATCTACGAGCAGTACTTC	CASSEGVGYQIYEQYF	-	-	TRBV10-2	TRBJ2-7
TGTGCCAGCAGCCCGACAGGGCTCACTGAAGCTTTCTTT	CASSPTGLTEAFF	-	TRBD1	TRBV5-4	TRBJ1-1
TGTGCCAGCAGCTTAGTGCCCTCTCCAACTAATGAAAAACTGTTTTTT	CASSLVPSPTNEKLFF	-	-	TRBV7-6	TRBJ1-4
TGCGCCAGCAGCCAAGACGGGGGGGGAGGAGAGACCCAGTACTTC	CASSQDGGGGETQYF	-	TRBD2	TRBV4-1	TRBJ2-5
TGTGCCAGCAGCATAGACAGGGTGGGCTACACCTTC	CASSIDRVGYTF	once	TRBD1	TRBV5-6	TRBJ1-2
TGTGCCAGCAGTGGAGACAGGGTGGGAGAGGAAAAACTGTTTTTT	CASSGDRVGEEKLFF	-	TRBD1	TRBV6-5	TRBJ1-4
TGTGCCAGCAGCGTAGCTGGACGAAACACCATATATTTT	CASSVAGRNTIYF	-	-	TRBV9	TRBJ1-3
TGCGCCAGCAGCTTGCACCCAGGGGGCAATCAGCCCCAGCATTTT	CASSLHPGGNQPQHF	-	-	TRBV5-1	TRBJ1-5
TGTGCCAGCAGCCCCCGACAGAACGACTACGAGCAGTACTTC	CASSPRQNDYEQYF	-	-	TRBV7-8	TRBJ2-7
TGTGCCAGCTTTATCAATCGGGTCGGGGAGCTGTTTTTT	CASFINRVGELFF	-	-	TRBV7-8	TRBJ2-2
TGTGCCAGCAGCACCACAGGGGTTGAGCAGTACTTC	CASSTTGVEQYF	-	TRBD1	TRBV7-9	TRBJ2-7
TGTGCCAGCAGCGTAGGGACAGGGGGCGCCTATGGCTACACCTTC	CASSVGTGGAYGYTF	-	TRBD1	TRBV9	TRBJ1-2
TGCGCCAGCAGCCAAGATAGAGGGACAGGGGGCCCTTGGATGGGTGGCTACACCTTC	CASSQDRGTGGPWMGGYTF	-	TRBD1	TRBV4-1	TRBJ1-2
TGTGCCAGCAGCCATCCGGGACTAGCGGCCTACAATGAGCAGTTCTTC	CASSHPGLAAYNEQFF	-	TRBD2	TRBV5-6	TRBJ2-1
TGTGCCAGCAGAGGACCGGGACTAGCGGGCCCGGAAGAGACCCAGTACTTC	CASRGPGLAGPEETQYF	-	TRBD2	TRBV25-1	TRBJ2-5
TGCAGCGTTAGGACAGGGCTCAGCTCCTACGAGCAGTACTTC	CSVRTGLSSYEQYF	-	TRBD1	TRBV29-1	TRBJ2-7